The 5 T cell receptor beta chains below all came from one sample that was sequenced in a study of shared clonotypes between healthy human individuals. Generated by immunoSEQ multiplex PCR, the TCRdb table keeps only in-frame clones and is missing some. The data show millions of clones, 85% to 95% seen once. Sample: naive CD4+ T cells from PBMCs. The subset: CD45RA+ positively selected. The receptors come from a man aged 18 to 30 in good health. Some clones in this sample may be carry-over from other donors' samples.

On this clone itself: Different DNA sequences within this sample yield the same CDR3. This chain connects TRBV5-1 to TRBJ2-1; no clear D gene. Trimming pared 0 bases from V and 5 bases from J, leaving 3 bases between. The V gene's germline CDR1 is SGHRS and CDR2 YFSETQ. There are 12 residues in the CDR3. The chain's CDR3 is CASSLDNNEQFF. CDR3 bases: TGCGCCAGCAGCTTGGATAACAATGAGCAGTTCTTC. Together with reference TRBV5-1 and TRBJ2-1, the CDR3 gives the full variable domain: KAGVTQTPRYLIKTRGQQVTLSCSPISGHRSVSWYQQTPGQGLQFLFEYFSETQRNKGNFPGRFSGRQFSNSRSEMNVSTLELGDSALYLCASSLDNNEQFFGPGTRLTVL.

This clone has just a few counts. The V gene is TRBV5-1, the J gene TRBJ1-1; possible D gene TRBD1, 6 bases. This CDR3 has 14 residues. CDR1 and CDR2 from the germline V gene are SGHRS and YFSETQ. Trimming took off 4 bases at V and 1 base at J, with 11 bases between the two ends. This chain's CDR3 is CASSPDSPNTEAFF. The CDR3 DNA reads TGCGCCAGCAGCCCGGACAGCCCGAACACTGAAGCTTTCTTT.

The chain combines TRBV18 with TRBJ1-2; a weak D match, TRBD1 (6 bases). The germline CDR1 and CDR2 sequences are KGHSH and LQKENI. This CDR3 has 16 residues. Trimming took 0 bases from V and 4 from J, leaving 15 bases between them. CDR3 nucleotide sequence: TGTGCCAGCTCACCACCGGTCCCGGACAGACCCTATGGCTACACCTTC. As protein: CASSPPVPDRPYGYTF.

This sequence joins TRBV27 and TRBJ2-1; D tentatively fits TRBD1 or TRBD2 (5 bases each). Germline CDR1 is MNHEY and CDR2 is SMNVEV (reference sequence). The CDR3 has 17 amino acids. Trimming removed 6 bases at V and 0 bases at J, with 18 bases between. The CDR3 here is CASRKKAGTLSYNEQFF. The CDR3 nucleotides read TGTGCCAGCAGGAAAAAAGCCGGGACCCTCTCCTACAATGAGCAGTTCTTC.

This chain connects TRBV7-8 to TRBJ1-3; D remains unclear. CDR1 and CDR2 (germline): SGHVS, FQNEAQ. V lost 1 base and J 0 bases, leaving 1 base between the germline ends. The CDR3 covers 13 residues. The chain's CDR3 is CASSLDSGNTIYF. CDR3 DNA sequence: TGTGCCAGCAGCTTAGACTCTGGAAACACCATATATTTT. The variable domain in full, with the rest retrieved from reference TRBV7-8 and TRBJ1-3, is GAGVSQSPRYKVAKRGQDVALRCDPISGHVSLFWYQQALGQGPEFLTYFQNEAQLDKSGLPSDRFFAERPEGSVSTLKIQRTQQEDSAVYLCASSLDSGNTIYFGEGSWLTVV.